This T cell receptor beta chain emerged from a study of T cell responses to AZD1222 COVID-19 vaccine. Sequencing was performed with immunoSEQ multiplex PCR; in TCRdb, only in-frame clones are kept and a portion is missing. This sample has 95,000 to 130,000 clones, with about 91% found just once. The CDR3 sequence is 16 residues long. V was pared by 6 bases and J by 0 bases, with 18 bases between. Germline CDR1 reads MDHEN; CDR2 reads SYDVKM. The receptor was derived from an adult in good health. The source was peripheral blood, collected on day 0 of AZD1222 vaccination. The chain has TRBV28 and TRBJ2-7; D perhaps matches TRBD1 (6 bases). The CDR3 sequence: CASRTIQGSPSYEQYF. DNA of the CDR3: TGTGCCAGCAGAACCATACAGGGAAGTCCCTCCTACGAGCAGTACTTC.